This T cell receptor beta chain was obtained from a study of OX40 agonist ivuxolimab in advanced cancers. Turning to the study itself: At 0.01 to 10 mg/kg, ivuxolimab was administered intravenously to patients every 2 weeks. Study outcomes and limitations: More expanded clones were found, on average, in CD8+ than in CD4+ T cells. Expanded peripheral T cells had an undetermined antigen specificity.

Unmatched junction bases numbered 12, after V lost 4 bases and J lost 2 bases. The CDR3 runs 19 residues. Looked up from germline, CDR1 is KGHSH and CDR2 is LQKENI. To note about this clone: Its antigen is still unknown.

TCRdb keeps only in-frame clones here, not all; method: immunoSEQ multiplex PCR. The top ten clones hold approximately 11% of a sample with about 62,000 clones, 75% to 85% of them seen once. This TCR derives from an adult with an advanced solid tumor such as melanoma, head and neck, liver or kidney cancer. The chain employs TRBV18 and TRBJ1-5; TRBD1 agrees at 12 bases. The specimen comprised CD4+ or CD8+ T cells sorted from blood, sampled in a trial of the OX40 agonist ivuxolimab. CDR3 loop: CASSLSGTGGVGGNQPQHF. The CDR3 region has the DNA TGTGCCAGCTCACTAAGTGGGACAGGGGGCGTAGGAGGCAATCAGCCCCAGCATTTT.